The 32 T cell receptor beta chains below come from one sample, sequenced in a study of blood T cell repertoires in COVID-19. Some clones are missing from TCRdb's copy, which holds only in-frame ones; the method was immunoSEQ multiplex PCR. The sample lists some 80,000 clones; about 85% were seen once. Sequencing was performed on peripheral blood. Source of these receptors: a human donor in a cohort sampled during active COVID-19.

The V call is TRBV7-9, the J call TRBJ1-2; 8 bases are shared with TRBD1. In germline, CDR1 is SEHNR, CDR2 FQNEAQ (reference sequence). This CDR3 has 15 amino acids. After removal of 3 bases from V and 4 bases from J, the junction contained 7 bases not matched to a gene. Here the CDR3 DNA reads TGTGCCAGCAGCTTGCTTGGACAGGGAAGCTATGGCTACACCTTC. Translated, it gives CASSLLGQGSYGYTF.

This chain uses TRBV5-6 with TRBJ2-5, with 10 bases matching TRBD2. Losses at the gene ends were 4 bases for V and 2 bases for J; bases not matched to a gene: 2. This CDR3 comprises 14 residues. Germline V gives CDR1 SGHDT, CDR2 YYEEEE. CDR3 protein: CASSQLAGQETQYF. In nucleotides, the CDR3 is TGTGCCAGCAGCCAACTAGCGGGACAAGAGACCCAGTACTTC. Full variable domain (missing parts from reference TRBV5-6 and TRBJ2-5): DAGVTQSPTHLIKTRGQQVTLRCSPKSGHDTVSWYQQALGQGPQFIFQYYEEEERQRGNFPDRFSGHQFPNYSSELNVNALLLGDSALYLCASSQLAGQETQYFGPGTRLLVL.

The chain has TRBV24-1 and TRBJ2-7; 7 bases are a match to TRBD1. The CDR3 totals 16 residues. Trimming at V came to 5 bases and at J to 3 bases, leaving 12 bases not matched to a gene. Germline V gene data show CDR1 as KGHDR and CDR2 as SFDVKD. CDR3 protein: CATSVGTAGSFYEQYF. The CDR3 DNA sequence: TGTGCCACCAGTGTAGGGACAGCCGGTAGTTTCTACGAGCAGTACTTC.

The chain employs TRBV5-1 and TRBJ2-5; TRBD2 aligns across 12 bases. The V gene end was trimmed by 0 bases and the J gene end by 4 bases; junction bases not matched to a gene: 1. Germline values: CDR1 SGHRS, CDR2 YFSETQ. The length of the CDR3 is 15 residues. CDR3 nucleotides: TGCGCCAGCAGCTTGGAGGGACTAGCGGGAGAGACCCAGTACTTC. It translates to CASSLEGLAGETQYF.

J is TRBJ1-5 and V is TRBV18; TRBD1 matches at 7 bases. The CDR3 runs 14 residues. Trimming took 4 bases from V and 5 from J; bases not matched to a gene: 5. Per the germline V gene, CDR1 is KGHSH and CDR2 is LQKENI. The CDR3 DNA reads as TGTGCCAGCTCACGGGCCCAGGGGGATCAGCCCCAGCATTTT. Translating it yields CASSRAQGDQPQHF.

CDR3 in amino acids: CASSPSLAGGDDTQYF. CDR3 nucleotides: TGTGCCAGCTCACCAAGTCTAGCGGGAGGGGATGATACGCAGTATTTT. The V call is TRBV18, the J call TRBJ2-3; 12 positions match TRBD2. This CDR3 spans 16 amino acids. Germline CDR1 and CDR2: KGHSH and LQKENI. Trimming cost V 2 bases and J 6 bases; bases outside gene matches: 6. The variable domain in full, completed from reference TRBV18 and TRBJ2-3, reads NAGVMQNPRHLVRRRGQEARLRCSPMKGHSHVYWYRQLPEEGLKFMVYLQKENIIDESGMPKERFSAEFPKEGPSILRIQQVVRGDSAAYFCASSPSLAGGDDTQYFGPGTRLTVL.

CDR3 loop: CASSEVKGGAFF. CDR3 coding DNA: TGTGCCAGCAGTGAAGTAAAAGGGGGAGCTTTCTTT. The chain couples TRBV6-1 to TRBJ1-1, with a possible D match to TRBD1 (6 bases). CDR1 is MNHNS, CDR2 SASEGT, per germline. The length of the CDR3 is 12 residues. V gave up 1 base and J gave up 10 bases, with 10 bases separating them.

The gene calls are TRBV13 and TRBJ2-1; D unresolved. This CDR3 is built from 19 residues. CDR1 and CDR2 from the germline V gene are PRHDT and FYEKMQ (reference sequence). The V end lost 1 base, the J end lost 0 bases, and 19 bases lay between the germline ends. The CDR3 loop reads CASSLVSHLGRSSYNEQFF. In DNA, the CDR3 is TGTGCCAGCAGCTTAGTATCCCACCTTGGCCGGAGCTCCTACAATGAGCAGTTCTTC.

This chain links TRBV18 with TRBJ1-5, with TRBD1 matching over 7 bases. Trimming at V came to 3 bases and at J to 0 bases, leaving 2 bases not matched to a gene. Germline V gene sequence: CDR1 KGHSH, CDR2 LQKENI. The CDR3 runs to 15 residues. The CDR3 nucleotides are TGTGCCAGCTCACCGGACAGGTTTAGCAATCAGCCCCAGCATTTT. This gives the protein CASSPDRFSNQPQHF.

This clone has a single count. In nucleotides, the CDR3 is TGTGCCAGCAGCCAAACCGGACAGGGCTTAGGAGATACGCAGTATTTT. It specifies CASSQTGQGLGDTQYF. This chain links TRBV3-1 (or the pseudogene TRBV3-2) with TRBJ2-3; 8 bases map to TRBD1. This CDR3 has 16 residues. Germline CDR1 and CDR2: LGHDT and YNNKEL (reference sequence). J lost 5 bases, V lost 2 bases, and 9 bases had no gene match.

The rearrangement joins TRBV28 to TRBJ1-1; a weak D match, TRBD1 (5 bases). The germline V gene encodes CDR1 MDHEN and CDR2 SYDVKM. V lost 4 bases and J 11 bases, leaving 14 bases between the germline ends. There are 12 residues in the CDR3. CDR3 sequence: CASSWGPRQAFF. The CDR3, as DNA: TGTGCCAGCAGTTGGGGCCCGCGGCAGGCTTTCTTT.

The chain links TRBV9 to TRBJ1-2; D ambiguous. Germline V lookup: CDR1 SGDLS, CDR2 YYNGEE. The CDR3 is 14 amino acids. Between the trimmed V and J ends, which lost 0 bases and 7 bases, there was a span of 13 bases. Written as DNA, the CDR3 is TGTGCCAGCAGCGTAGATGGACTCCTGAGTGGCTACACCTTC. Its protein product is CASSVDGLLSGYTF.

This sequence joins TRBV5-6 and TRBJ1-1; 7 bases fit TRBD1. CDR3 length: 12 amino acids. Germline CDR1 is SGHDT and CDR2 is YYEEEE. V gave up 4 bases and J gave up 10 bases; unmatched junction bases: 7. The CDR3 nucleotides are TGTGCCAGCAGCATCGACAGGGTGTCAGCTTTCTTT. This translates into CASSIDRVSAFF.

This rearrangement joins TRBV11-2 to TRBJ1-1, with a weak D call TRBD1 (6 bases). This CDR3 is 15 amino acids long. From germline, CDR1 is SGHAT and CDR2 FQNNGV. Trimming removed 0 bases from V and 7 bases from J, with 15 bases in between. CDR3 DNA: TGTGCCAGCAGCTTAGAGGGCGGGGGGCGAGGTGAAGCTTTCTTT. The encoded protein is CASSLEGGGRGEAFF. The whole variable domain, remainder taken from reference TRBV11-2 and TRBJ1-1, is EAGVAQSPRYKIIEKRQSVAFWCNPISGHATLYWYQQILGQGPKLLIQFQNNGVVDDSQLPKDRFSAERLKGVDSTLKIQPAKLEDSAVYLCASSLEGGGRGEAFFGQGTRLTVV.

This chain uses TRBV6-2 or TRBV6-3 with TRBJ1-4; a weak D match, TRBD1 (6 bases). CDR1 MNHEY and CDR2 SVGEGT come from the germline V gene. The CDR3 contains 16 residues. The germline V and J ends were trimmed by 0 bases and 8 bases, with 16 bases remaining between them. The CDR3 sequence: CASSYSYGGREEKLFF. CDR3 bases: TGTGCCAGCAGTTACTCGTACGGGGGGCGGGAAGAAAAACTGTTTTTT.

The rearrangement uses TRBV7-6 and TRBJ2-7; 7 bases align to TRBD2. This CDR3 is 15 amino acids long. Germline CDR1 is SGHVS and CDR2 is FNYEAQ. The ends lost 5 bases at V and 2 bases at J; junction bases unmatched: 9. Here the CDR3 DNA reads TGTGCCAGCAGCCCCCGAGGGAGGGAAGCCTACGAGCAGTACTTC. Translated: CASSPRGREAYEQYF.

The chain couples TRBV5-1 to TRBJ2-3, with TRBD2 as a possible D gene (6 bases). CDR1 and CDR2 from the germline V gene are SGHRS and YFSETQ. The CDR3 is 15 residues long. Trimming stripped 4 bases from V and 5 bases from J, with 17 bases between. The CDR3 region has the DNA TGCGCCAGCAGCCCCGAAGGCCTAGCGTTAGATACGCAGTATTTT. Encoded protein: CASSPEGLALDTQYF.

This chain connects TRBV27 to TRBJ1-5; TRBD1 agrees at 9 bases. This CDR3 has 16 residues. V lost 5 bases and J lost 9; bases outside the gene matches: 14. Germline loops: CDR1 MNHEY, CDR2 SMNVEV (reference sequence). CDR3 residues: CASSLRRDRDGGPQHF. The CDR3 DNA sequence: TGTGCCAGCAGTCTTCGTCGGGACAGGGACGGTGGGCCCCAGCATTTT.

The chain joins TRBV7-9 to TRBJ1-5, with TRBD1 matching over 9 bases. Trimming at V came to 7 bases and at J to 6 bases, leaving 10 bases not matched to a gene. This CDR3 spans 15 amino acids. Per the germline V gene, CDR1 is SEHNR and CDR2 is FQNEAQ (reference sequence). In nucleotides, the CDR3 is TGTGCCAGCAACTCAGCGGGACAGGGTGGTCAGCCCCAGCATTTT. Translation gives CASNSAGQGGQPQHF.

The chain combines TRBV19 with TRBJ1-5, with D possibly being TRBD1 (5 bases). The V gene lost 7 bases and the J gene lost 7 bases, with 17 bases spanning the gap. Germline CDR1 is LNHDA and CDR2 is SQIVND (reference sequence). The CDR3 loop spans 14 amino acids. In DNA form, the CDR3 reads TGTGCCAGTACCGAAGGCGGCAGGGCCCAGCCCCAGCATTTT. Its translation: CASTEGGRAQPQHF.

V is TRBV6-5 and J is TRBJ1-2; maybe TRBD1 (6 bases). In germline, CDR1 is MNHEY, CDR2 SVGAGI. The CDR3 is 15 residues long. V was trimmed by 5 bases and J by 3 bases, leaving 16 bases between them. CDR3 sequence: CASSTKQGLDYGYTF. In DNA, the CDR3 is TGTGCCAGCAGTACTAAACAGGGCCTTGACTATGGCTACACCTTC.

The chain employs TRBV7-6 and TRBJ2-3; TRBD2 is a possible D gene (6 bases). V was trimmed by 5 bases and J by 1 base, leaving 13 bases between them. Germline V gene lookup returns CDR1 SGHVS and CDR2 FNYEAQ. The CDR3 spans 15 residues. For the CDR3, the DNA is TGTGCCAGCAGCCCCCGGGGGACCGGCACAGATACGCAGTATTTT. Protein: CASSPRGTGTDTQYF.

The chain recombines TRBV6-6 with TRBJ2-1; 7 bases are a match to TRBD2. The CDR3 has 16 residues. Germline V gene sequence: CDR1 MNHNY, CDR2 SVGAGI (reference sequence). After removal of 7 bases from V and 8 bases from J, the junction contained 17 bases not matched to a gene. For the CDR3, the DNA is TGTGCCAGCACGGCCCAGGGAGCGGGGCCGGGCGATGAGCAGTTCTTC. Translation: CASTAQGAGPGDEQFF.

The CDR3 is CASSPGQAVIGELFF. The CDR3 bases are TGTGCCAGCAGCCCGGGACAGGCGGTTATCGGGGAGCTGTTTTTT. The chain is built from TRBV3-1 (or the pseudogene TRBV3-2) and TRBJ2-2, with TRBD1 matching over 8 bases. The V segment lost 4 bases and the J segment 7 bases; nucleotides outside the gene matches: 8. CDR1 is LGHDT, CDR2 YNNKEL, per germline (reference sequence). The CDR3 covers 15 residues.

The chain carries TRBV20-1 and TRBJ1-3; D is unresolved. Trimming left V 3 bases short and J 4 bases short, with 10 bases between. Germline V gene data show CDR1 as DFQATT and CDR2 as SNEGSKA (reference sequence). This CDR3 comprises 13 residues. CDR3 sequence (DNA): TGCAGTGCTAGTGGCGGTTCGGGAAACACCATATATTTT. Its translation: CSASGGSGNTIYF.

The V and J genes are TRBV30 and TRBJ1-1; tentative D call: TRBD1 (5 bases). Trimming shortened V by 0 bases and J by 4 bases, and 18 bases separated the two germline ends. This CDR3 has 16 residues. Germline V CDR1 and CDR2: GTSNPN, SVGIG (reference sequence). Here the CDR3 reads CAWSVAGRGIGTEAFF. DNA of the CDR3: TGTGCCTGGAGTGTGGCAGGGCGGGGTATAGGCACTGAAGCTTTCTTT.

The V call is TRBV2, the J call TRBJ2-3, with a tentative D call TRBD1 (6 bases). Trimming removed 4 bases at V and 9 bases at J, with 11 bases between. The germline V gene encodes CDR1 SNHLY and CDR2 FYNNEI. This CDR3 has 12 residues. The CDR3 sequence: CASSGDRITQYF. The DNA of the CDR3 is TGTGCCAGCAGTGGCGACAGGATAACGCAGTATTTT.

J is TRBJ2-5 and V is TRBV5-4, with D maybe TRBD1 (6 bases). There are 15 residues in the CDR3. From germline, CDR1 is SGHNT and CDR2 YYREEE (reference sequence). The V end was cut by 1 base, the J end by 0 bases, with 10 bases between. CDR3 DNA sequence: TGTGCCAGCAGCTTGCCGGGACAAGACCAAGAGACCCAGTACTTC. Its protein is CASSLPGQDQETQYF.

The chain has TRBV20-1 and TRBJ2-5, with TRBD2 as a possible D gene (6 bases). With 3 bases removed from V and 4 bases from J, the gap between germline ends came to 6 bases. Germline CDR1 is DFQATT and CDR2 is SNEGSKA (reference sequence). There are 11 residues in the CDR3. CDR3 sequence (DNA): TGCAGTGCTAGCGGGAGAGAGACCCAGTACTTC. It encodes CSASGRETQYF.

This clone was found a few times. The rearrangement joins TRBV7-9 to TRBJ2-5, with TRBD1 identical over 7 bases. V lost 1 base and J lost 1; bases outside the gene matches: 12. CDR3 length: 18 residues. Germline CDR1 reads SEHNR; CDR2 reads FQNEAQ (reference sequence). As DNA, the CDR3 is TGTGCCAGCAGCTTAGAGGGGAGAGGGGGCCGATTCCAAGAGACCCAGTACTTC. Residues: CASSLEGRGGRFQETQYF.

V gene TRBV7-3 combines with J gene TRBJ2-4, with TRBD2 matching over 15 bases. V dropped 4 bases and J dropped 11; count of bases not matched to a gene: 3. The CDR3 covers 14 residues. Germline V lookup: CDR1 SGHTA, CDR2 FQGTGA. This CDR3 is CASSSGLAGGLQYF. The DNA for the CDR3 is TGTGCCAGCAGCTCGGGACTAGCGGGGGGCCTTCAGTACTTC.

The chain has TRBV12-3 or TRBV12-4 and TRBJ2-7; no reliable D call. V lost 5 bases and J 3 bases, leaving 8 bases between the germline ends. This CDR3 has 12 amino acids. As DNA, the CDR3 is TGTGCCAGCAGTCTTGACATCTACGAGCAGTACTTC. Its translation: CASSLDIYEQYF.